This TCR beta chain appears in the sequencing data of a study of vaccination effects on CD4 cells after COVID-19. Turning to the study itself: It was two doses of either the BNT162b2 or mRNA-1273 vaccine that participants received. Study-level points and caveats: Clonal contraction was marked in infection- and vaccine-induced clones late after vaccination.

Of note for this clone: Its matching antigen is unknown.

Deletions cut 4 bases from V and 8 bases from J, with 21 bases between. CDR3 length: 16 amino acids. Germline CDR1 reads MNHNS; CDR2 reads SASEGT. Antigen-specific CD4+ T cell clonotypes were called by their expansion after viral peptide-pool culture in ViraFEST. Culturing for 10 days preceded CD4+ T cell isolation. All vaccine recipients tested negative for nucleocapsid antibodies and had never contracted SARS-CoV-2 infection. Cultivation was performed at a few million PBMC per well with about 9.6 IU/ml IL-2 and around 10 ug/ml peptides added. Half-medium changes using IL-2 medium occurred on days 3 and 7. Profiled with immunoSEQ multiplex PCR; TCRdb holds only in-frame clones, not every one. This repertoire shows 70,000 to 75,000 clones, around 72% found once; its top ten account for under 4.5%.

The clonotype originates from a human donor who received a COVID-19 vaccine. The sequenced sample was CD4+ T cells from PBMCs cultured with HCoV-OC43 spike peptides, obtained before COVID-19 vaccination. Stated subset: HCoV-OC43 spike overlapping peptide pool stimulation. The chain carries TRBV6-1 and TRBJ2-1; tentatively, D is TRBD2 (5 bases). CDR3 in DNA: TGTGCCAGCAGTGCACGTCGACTCGCGGGTATCGATGAGCAGTTCTTC. Translating it yields CASSARRLAGIDEQFF.